This T cell receptor beta chain came from a study of blood T cell repertoires in COVID-19. At the level of the study: Sources were T cells, B-cell-depleted T cells, or PBMCs; the material itself was cDNA or gDNA.

Clinical histories supplied by participants themselves formed the basis of cohort assignment. Cohort 3 recovered donors had two negative PCRs, clearance, or symptom resolution. The authors' processing: Nucleated cell counts were estimated from reference gene primer amplification. Profiling relied on immunoSEQ multiplex PCR, and the TCRdb table lists in-frame clones only, not all of them. Clonal size and the V and J genes are those of that table, whereas D and trimming came from the DNA. Among over 300,000 clones listed, approximately 90% were seen once. The TCR sequence derives from a woman aged 25 to 45 who had recovered from COVID-19. Input material: PBMCs or T cells enriched from blood (not recorded which).

The CDR3 sequence: CASSRGSDNQPQHF. In DNA, the CDR3 is TGCGCCAGCAGCCGGGGGTCTGACAATCAGCCCCAGCATTTT. This sequence joins TRBV5-1 and TRBJ1-5, with D perhaps matching TRBD1 (5 bases). CDR1 is SGHRS, CDR2 YFSETQ, per germline. The CDR3 runs to 14 residues. Trimming took off 4 bases at V and 3 bases at J, with 11 bases between the two ends.